One and the same sample provided the 31 T cell receptor beta chains below, sequenced in a study of shared clonotypes between healthy human individuals. Only in-frame clones appear in the TCRdb table, and some are missing; sequencing was by immunoSEQ multiplex PCR. The sample yields millions of clones, about 92% seen once. Naive CD8 cells lacked CD45RO and underwent positive selection for CCR7, leaving out terminally differentiated effector memory CD45RA+ cells. The sequencing input was naive CD8+ T cells from PBMCs. Receptors originate from a man between 18 and 29 years old in good health. Some clones in this sample may be carry-over from other donors' samples.

The chain recombines TRBV29-1 with TRBJ2-5; D is unclear. With the DNA end fitting TRBJ2-7 better, the J assignment may be wrong. The V gene's germline CDR1 is SQVTM and CDR2 ANQGSEA. This CDR3 is built from 12 residues. The CDR3 spells CSVVRTDYEQYF. CDR3 coding DNA: TGCAGCGTTGTAAGGACGGACTACGAGCAGTACTTC.

The chain employs TRBV11-2 and TRBJ2-1; 14 bases line up with TRBD2. The CDR3 has 16 amino acids. J gave up 10 bases and V 4 bases, and 9 bases lay outside the gene matches. Germline assignment: CDR1 SGHAT and CDR2 FQNNGV. CDR3 loop: CASSSGGLAGVVEQFF. DNA of the CDR3: TGTGCCAGCAGCTCGGGGGGACTAGCGGGAGTAGTAGAGCAGTTCTTC.

The chain carries TRBV2 and TRBJ2-7; maybe TRBD1 (5 bases). CDR1 is SNHLY, CDR2 FYNNEI, per germline. V shed 4 bases and J shed 0 bases, with 13 bases lying between them. This CDR3 has 15 residues. The CDR3 region is CASSVPGSFSYEQYF. CDR3 nucleotides: TGTGCCAGCAGTGTCCCAGGGTCATTCTCCTACGAGCAGTACTTC.

The CDR3 region has the DNA TGTGCCAGCAGCCCAGGGGGCGGAACTGAAGCTTTCTTT. It encodes CASSPGGGTEAFF. The chain employs TRBV11-3 and TRBJ1-1; 8 nucleotides line up with TRBD1. The V gene's germline CDR1 is SGHNT and CDR2 YENEEA. This CDR3 is 13 amino acids long. The V and J ends lost 5 bases and 5 bases, in that order; junction bases with no gene match: 4. The variable domain in full, with the rest retrieved from reference TRBV11-3 and TRBJ1-1, is EAGVVQSPRYKIIEKKQPVAFWCNPISGHNTLYWYLQNLGQGPELLIRYENEEAVDDSQLPKDRFSAERLKGVDSTLKIQPAELGDSAVYLCASSPGGGTEAFFGQGTRLTVV.

This sequence joins TRBV27 and TRBJ1-5; no reliable D call. Germline V lookup: CDR1 MNHEY, CDR2 SMNVEV (reference sequence). V lost 6 bases and J 3 bases, leaving 9 bases between the germline ends. The CDR3 is 13 amino acids. CDR3 sequence reads: CASRSGSNQPQHF. The CDR3 DNA reads TGTGCCAGCAGGTCAGGTTCCAATCAGCCCCAGCATTTT.

Only one count was recorded for this clone. The genes are TRBV7-8 and TRBJ2-7, with D unclear. The CDR3 totals 13 residues. Germline-derived CDR1 and CDR2 are SGHVS and FQNEAQ. The V and J ends lost 5 bases and 4 bases respectively, with 12 bases between them. CDR3 DNA sequence: TGTGCCAGCAGCCCCGGGCGGTTTTACGAGCAGTACTTC. Residues: CASSPGRFYEQYF.

This chain uses TRBV27 with TRBJ1-1; D is ambiguous. The CDR3 runs to 13 residues. Trimming removed 8 bases from V and 1 base from J, with 11 bases in between. Germline loops: CDR1 MNHEY, CDR2 SMNVEV (reference sequence). CDR3 nucleotide sequence: TGTGCCAGCGTAGGGTGGGCGAACACTGAAGCTTTCTTT. Protein product: CASVGWANTEAFF.

V usage is TRBV11-2 and J usage is TRBJ2-1; unclear D gene. The CDR3 is 15 residues long. The germline CDR1 and CDR2 sequences are SGHAT and FQNNGV. V was shortened by 1 base and J by 3 bases, with 10 bases between the two germline ends. CDR3 coding DNA: TGTGCCAGCAGCTTAGGGGGAAGTTACTACAATGAGCAGTTCTTC. Residues: CASSLGGSYYNEQFF.

V gene TRBV2 combines with J gene TRBJ2-5, with 7 bases that match TRBD1. Germline assignment: CDR1 SNHLY and CDR2 FYNNEI. CDR3 length: 15 amino acids. With 10 bases clipped from V and 2 bases from J, the junction kept 13 bases outside the gene matches. CDR3: CATHGETGTQETQYF. The CDR3 DNA is TGTGCCACGCATGGGGAGACAGGGACGCAAGAGACCCAGTACTTC.

The chain uses TRBV9 and TRBJ2-6; D tentatively reads TRBD1 or TRBD2 (5 bases each). The germline CDR1 and CDR2 sequences are SGDLS and YYNGEE. The CDR3 consists of 16 residues. Trimming left V 4 bases short and J 2 bases short, with 13 bases between. In DNA form, the CDR3 reads TGTGCCAGCAGCCCTTGGGACGGCGCTGGGGCCAACGTCCTGACTTTC. Amino acids: CASSPWDGAGANVLTF. The full variable domain, with the rest looked up from reference TRBV9 and TRBJ2-6, is DSGVTQTPKHLITATGQRVTLRCSPRSGDLSVYWYQQSLDQGLQFLIQYYNGEERAKGNILERFSAQQFPDLHSELNLSSLELGDSALYFCASSPWDGAGANVLTFGAGSRLTVL.

The V call is TRBV21-1, the J call TRBJ2-1; the table assigns TRBD2, which was not confirmed against the DNA. TRBV21-1 is annotated as a pseudogene. This CDR3 has 14 amino acids. DNA for the CDR3: TGTGCCAGCAAAATGGGGGGAACCTACAATGAGCAGTTCTTC. It yields the protein CASKMGGTYNEQFF.

About this clone: The sample carries other DNA sequences with the same CDR3. V gene TRBV28 combines with J gene TRBJ2-2; D gene uncertain. Trimming took off 3 bases at V and 3 bases at J, with 8 bases between the two ends. This CDR3 spans 14 amino acids. Germline V gene sequence: CDR1 MDHEN, CDR2 SYDVKM. CDR3 DNA sequence: TGTGCCAGCAGTTTTGCCGGTGACACCGGGGAGCTGTTTTTT. Amino acids: CASSFAGDTGELFF.

The CDR3 sequence is CSVVTGPSEQYF. The CDR3 bases are TGCAGCGTTGTGACAGGCCCCAGCGAGCAGTACTTC. The chain joins TRBV29-1 to TRBJ2-7; D perhaps matches TRBD1 (6 bases). Germline lookup yields CDR1 SQVTM and CDR2 ANQGSEA. This CDR3 is built from 12 residues. Deletions cut 4 bases from V and 6 bases from J, with 13 bases between.

Here the CDR3 reads CASSHPLASEKYNEQFF. The CDR3 DNA follows: TGTGCCAGCAGCCACCCTCTGGCTAGCGAGAAGTACAATGAGCAGTTCTTC. The chain links TRBV4-2 to TRBJ2-1; TRBD2 is a possible D gene (6 bases). V lost 3 bases, J lost 4 bases, and 19 bases lay in between. From germline, CDR1 is LGHNA and CDR2 YNFKEQ. CDR3 length: 17 residues.

The count of this clone is one. This sequence joins TRBV29-1 and TRBJ2-3, with no clear D. CDR3 size: 10 residues. In germline, CDR1 is SQVTM, CDR2 ANQGSEA. With 4 bases removed from V and 6 bases from J, the gap between germline ends came to 5 bases. The CDR3 reads CSVGEDTQYF. CDR3 nucleotide sequence: TGCAGCGTTGGCGAGGATACGCAGTATTTT.

The CDR3 loop is CASSLGANPRSYEQYF. The DNA of the CDR3 is TGTGCCAGCAGCTTAGGTGCCAACCCCCGATCCTACGAGCAGTACTTC. The chain carries TRBV11-2 and TRBJ2-7; no definite D call. Germline V gene lookup returns CDR1 SGHAT and CDR2 FQNNGV. V gave up 1 base and J gave up 1 base, with 14 bases separating them. The CDR3 extends over 16 amino acids.

The V and J genes are TRBV6-5 and TRBJ2-7, with D possibly being TRBD1 (6 bases). This CDR3 region has 15 residues. Germline CDR1 is MNHEY and CDR2 is SVGAGI. Trimming took off 0 bases at V and 3 bases at J, with 12 bases between the two ends. Here the CDR3 reads CASSYSNAGDYEQYF. The CDR3, as DNA: TGTGCCAGCAGTTACTCGAACGCAGGGGACTACGAGCAGTACTTC.

The rearrangement joins TRBV28 to TRBJ1-3; no definite D call. V lost 5 bases and J lost 4, with 15 bases in between. Germline V lookup: CDR1 MDHEN, CDR2 SYDVKM. This CDR3 contains 15 residues. The DNA for the CDR3 is TGTGCCAGCAGTATATATACTCCCGGGGGAAACACCATATATTTT. As protein: CASSIYTPGGNTIYF. Full variable domain (remainder filled in from reference TRBV28 and TRBJ1-3): DVKVTQSSRYLVKRTGEKVFLECVQDMDHENMFWYRQDPGLGLRLIYFSYDVKMKEKGDIPEGYSVSREKKERFSLILESASTNQTSMYLCASSIYTPGGNTIYFGEGSWLTVV.

This clone was recorded once. The chain links TRBV27 to TRBJ1-2; D is perhaps TRBD1 (5 bases). This CDR3 contains 13 residues. V lost 3 bases and J 6 bases, leaving 11 bases between the germline ends. CDR1 and CDR2 (germline): MNHEY, SMNVEV (reference sequence). The CDR3 protein is CASSLAGFDGYTF. The CDR3 DNA follows: TGTGCCAGCAGTTTGGCAGGGTTTGATGGCTACACCTTC.

This chain connects TRBV28 to TRBJ2-1; 13 bases map to TRBD2. The length of the CDR3 is 15 residues. V was clipped by 7 bases and J by 5 bases; unmatched bases: 5. Germline CDR1 is MDHEN and CDR2 is SYDVKM. For the CDR3, the DNA is TGTGCCAGCAAAATCGGACTAGCGGGAGACAATGAGCAGTTCTTC. This encodes CASKIGLAGDNEQFF.

For the CDR3, the DNA is TGTGCCAGCAGCGCCTATGGGGGTAGCGGGGAGCTGTTTTTT. Amino acids: CASSAYGGSGELFF. The rearrangement links TRBV9 to TRBJ2-2, with D tentatively TRBD1 or TRBD2 (5 bases each). V shed 3 bases and J shed 7 bases, with 13 bases lying between them. CDR1 is SGDLS and CDR2 is YYNGEE in the germline V gene. This CDR3 region has 14 residues.

The genes are TRBV6-1 and TRBJ2-7, with 7 bases lining up with TRBD1. The CDR3 extends over 14 amino acids. V was clipped by 5 bases and J by 2 bases; unmatched bases: 6. Germline lookup yields CDR1 MNHNS and CDR2 SASEGT. In DNA, the CDR3 is TGTGCCAGCAGTCCGAAGGGGGCCACCTACGAGCAGTACTTC. This sequence encodes CASSPKGATYEQYF.

This sequence joins TRBV4-1 and TRBJ1-4, with 7 bases fitting TRBD1. Germline trimming cut 2 bases from V and 6 bases from J; bases unmatched to any gene: 6. The CDR3 length is 15 residues. Germline values: CDR1 MGHRA, CDR2 YSYEKL. CDR3 in DNA: TGCGCCAGCAGCCAACCGGGACAGTTCGATGAAAAACTGTTTTTT. This encodes CASSQPGQFDEKLFF.

This sequence joins TRBV30 and TRBJ1-3; TRBD1 matches at 10 bases. The CDR3 is 15 amino acids. The V gene end was trimmed by 5 bases and the J gene end by 1 base; junction bases not matched to a gene: 5. CDR1 is GTSNPN and CDR2 is SVGIG in the germline V gene (reference sequence). The CDR3 spells CAWAPDRGSGNTIYF. In DNA, the CDR3 is TGTGCCTGGGCCCCGGACAGGGGGTCTGGAAACACCATATATTTT.

The J gene is TRBJ2-7, the V gene TRBV9; D perhaps matches TRBD1 (6 bases). The length of the CDR3 is 14 residues. The germline V gene has CDR1 SGDLS and CDR2 YYNGEE. Deletions cut 3 bases from V and 3 bases from J, with 13 bases between. The CDR3 here is CASSGDRRDYEQYF. The CDR3 nucleotides read TGTGCCAGCAGCGGAGACAGGAGAGACTACGAGCAGTACTTC. The full variable domain, completed using reference TRBV9 and TRBJ2-7, is DSGVTQTPKHLITATGQRVTLRCSPRSGDLSVYWYQQSLDQGLQFLIQYYNGEERAKGNILERFSAQQFPDLHSELNLSSLELGDSALYFCASSGDRRDYEQYFGPGTRLTVT.

The chain has TRBV27 and TRBJ1-1; D is uncertain. The CDR3 runs 14 residues. V lost 7 bases and J 1 base, leaving 13 bases between the germline ends. Germline CDR1 MNHEY, CDR2 SMNVEV (reference sequence). The DNA for the CDR3 is TGTGCCAGCACCCCCGATTGGGGGAACACTGAAGCTTTCTTT. Translating it yields CASTPDWGNTEAFF.

V gene TRBV7-7 combines with J gene TRBJ2-5; D unresolved. V dropped 4 bases and J dropped 4 bases, with 10 bases sitting between them. This CDR3 is built from 13 residues. The V gene's germline CDR1 is SSHAT and CDR2 FNYEAQ (reference sequence). The DNA for the CDR3 is TGTGCCAGCAGCTACGTTTTGGGAGAGACCCAGTACTTC. It yields the protein CASSYVLGETQYF.

The chain uses TRBV5-6 and TRBJ1-6, with a weak D call TRBD1 (6 bases). The CDR3 sequence is 14 residues long. V was clipped by 1 base and J by 11 bases, with 13 bases between them. Germline CDR1 and CDR2: SGHDT and YYEEEE. This CDR3 reads CASSLWGPKAPLHF. DNA for the CDR3: TGTGCCAGCAGCTTGTGGGGGCCGAAGGCACCCCTCCACTTT. The variable domain in full, completed from reference TRBV5-6 and TRBJ1-6, reads DAGVTQSPTHLIKTRGQQVTLRCSPKSGHDTVSWYQQALGQGPQFIFQYYEEEERQRGNFPDRFSGHQFPNYSSELNVNALLLGDSALYLCASSLWGPKAPLHFGNGTRLTVT.

V and J are TRBV5-6 and TRBJ2-3; 9 nucleotides match TRBD2. The junction had 11 bases not matched to a gene; V was cut back by 6 bases and J by 3 bases. Germline values: CDR1 SGHDT, CDR2 YYEEEE. The CDR3 consists of 16 residues. The CDR3 loop is CASILLGSGRTDTQYF. For the CDR3, the DNA is TGTGCCAGCATCCTCCTGGGTAGCGGGAGAACAGATACGCAGTATTTT.

This chain links TRBV27 with TRBJ2-7; 12 nucleotides agree with TRBD2. CDR3 length: 13 amino acids. With V trimmed by 7 bases and J by 6 bases, 4 bases remained unmatched. Germline V gene data show CDR1 as MNHEY and CDR2 as SMNVEV (reference sequence). CDR3 nucleotide sequence: TGTGCCAGCACGACTAGCGGGAGTCGCGAGCAGTACTTC. Its translation: CASTTSGSREQYF.

This chain connects TRBV14 to TRBJ1-1; tentatively, D is TRBD1 (5 bases). CDR3 size: 16 residues. Trimming removed 4 bases at V and 1 base at J, with 16 bases between. CDR1 SGHDN and CDR2 FVKESK come from the germline V gene. DNA for the CDR3: TGTGCCAGCAGCCGCCGTGGGGCAGGCGGGAACACTGAAGCTTTCTTT. Its translation: CASSRRGAGGNTEAFF. Complete variable domain (other parts from reference TRBV14 and TRBJ1-1): EAGVTQFPSHSVIEKGQTVTLRCDPISGHDNLYWYRRVMGKEIKFLLHFVKESKQDESGMPNNRFLAERTGGTYSTLKVQPAELEDSGVYFCASSRRGAGGNTEAFFGQGTRLTVV.